The T cell receptor (beta chain) under discussion was sequenced for a study of cytomegalovirus exposure and HLA in healthy donors. Study-wide points: V segments that were indistinguishable, TRBV6-2 and TRBV6-3 among them, were omitted from analysis. For most TCR sequences rarity was the rule, although some public TCRs occurred in many donors.

J was trimmed by 6 bases and V by 7 bases; bases with no gene match: 7. This CDR3 region has 14 residues. CDR1 and CDR2 from the germline V gene are MNHNS and SASEGT. A multiplex PCR was run with 60 Vbeta primers and 13 Jbeta primers. TCRdb keeps only in-frame clones here, not all; method: immunoSEQ multiplex PCR. This sample has 95,000 to 150,000 clones; around 60% occur once, and the top ten carry 9% to 10%. Concerning this clone itself: Its antigen is unknown.

The receptor was isolated from a man in his forties in good health and CMV-seropositive. Source material: PBMCs. This sequence joins TRBV6-1 and TRBJ1-5, with TRBD1 matching 9 bases. CDR3 sequence: CASIGTGGRQPQHF. CDR3 nucleotides: TGTGCCAGCATAGGTACAGGGGGCCGTCAGCCCCAGCATTTT.